A single T cell receptor (beta chain) is shown here with its context. This record comes from a study of early T cells in non-severe SARS-CoV-2 infection. V was clipped by 4 bases and J by 4 bases, with 13 bases between them. Germline V gene lookup returns CDR1 MDHEN and CDR2 SYDVKM. The CDR3 spans 15 residues. TCRdb processed the 5' RACE reads anew with MiXCR; each CDR3 protein has one entry. The repertoire holds 90,000 to 120,000 distinct CDR3 sequences, with 12% as singletons. The sequencing input was whole blood. The sequence was collected from an adult who was a healthcare worker with PCR-confirmed SARS-CoV-2 infection or an uninfected control (not recorded which). The gene calls are TRBV28 and TRBJ2-2; D could derive from TRBD1 or TRBD2 (5 bases each). The CDR3 here is CASSSIRDPTGELFF. The CDR3 DNA sequence: TGTGCCAGCAGTTCGATCCGGGACCCCACCGGGGAGCTGTTTTTT.